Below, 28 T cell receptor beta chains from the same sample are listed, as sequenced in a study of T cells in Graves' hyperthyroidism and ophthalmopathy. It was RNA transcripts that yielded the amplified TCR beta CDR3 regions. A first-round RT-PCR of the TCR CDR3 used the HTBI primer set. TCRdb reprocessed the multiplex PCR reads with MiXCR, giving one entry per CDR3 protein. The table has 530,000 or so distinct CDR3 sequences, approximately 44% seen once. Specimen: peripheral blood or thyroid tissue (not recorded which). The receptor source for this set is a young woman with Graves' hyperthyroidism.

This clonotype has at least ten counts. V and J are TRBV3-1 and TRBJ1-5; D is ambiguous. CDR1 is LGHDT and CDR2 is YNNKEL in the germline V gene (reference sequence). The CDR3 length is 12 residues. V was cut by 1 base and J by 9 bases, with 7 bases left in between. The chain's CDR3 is CASSQGLAPQHF. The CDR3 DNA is TGTGCCAGCAGCCAAGGTTTGGCGCCCCAGCATTTT. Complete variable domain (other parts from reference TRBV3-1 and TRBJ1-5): DTAVSQTPKYLVTQMGNDKSIKCEQNLGHDTMYWYKQDSKKFLKIMFSYNNKELIINETVPNRFSPKSPDKAHLNLHINSLELGDSAVYFCASSQGLAPQHFGDGTRLSIL.

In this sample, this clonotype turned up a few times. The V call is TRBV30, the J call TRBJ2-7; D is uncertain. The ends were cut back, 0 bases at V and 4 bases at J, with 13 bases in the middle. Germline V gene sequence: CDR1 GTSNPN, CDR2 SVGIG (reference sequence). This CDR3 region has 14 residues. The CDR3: CAWSVMTYPYEQYF. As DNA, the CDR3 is TGTGCCTGGAGTGTTATGACTTACCCTTACGAGCAGTACTTC.

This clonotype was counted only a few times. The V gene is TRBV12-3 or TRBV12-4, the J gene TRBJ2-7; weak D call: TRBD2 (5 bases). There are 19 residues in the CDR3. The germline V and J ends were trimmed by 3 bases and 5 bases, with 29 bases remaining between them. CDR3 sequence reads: CASSFSVSRSSVTVNEQYF. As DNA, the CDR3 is TGTGCCAGCAGTTTTAGTGTTTCGAGGAGTAGCGTAACCGTTAACGAGCAGTACTTC.

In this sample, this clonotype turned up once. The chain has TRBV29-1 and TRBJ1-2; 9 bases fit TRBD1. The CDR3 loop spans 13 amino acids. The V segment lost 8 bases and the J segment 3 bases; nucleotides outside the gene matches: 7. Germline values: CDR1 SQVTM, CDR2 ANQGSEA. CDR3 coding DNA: TGCAGCCATGGGGACAGGGCCTACTATGGCTACACCTTC. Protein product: CSHGDRAYYGYTF.

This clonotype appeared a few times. CDR3 protein: CASSVGRLNTEAFF. CDR3 bases: TGTGCCAGCAGTGTAGGGAGGCTGAACACTGAAGCTTTCTTT. The chain recombines TRBV2 with TRBJ1-1, with no clear D. The CDR3 has 14 amino acids. V shed 4 bases and J shed 0 bases, with 9 bases lying between them. Germline V lookup: CDR1 SNHLY, CDR2 FYNNEI.

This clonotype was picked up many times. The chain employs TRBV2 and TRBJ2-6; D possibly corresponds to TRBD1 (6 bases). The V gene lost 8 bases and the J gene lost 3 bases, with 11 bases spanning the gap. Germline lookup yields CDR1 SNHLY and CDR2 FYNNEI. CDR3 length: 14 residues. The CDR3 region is CASWGPRGANVLTF. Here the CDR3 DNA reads TGTGCCAGCTGGGGGCCCCGTGGGGCCAACGTCCTGACTTTC.

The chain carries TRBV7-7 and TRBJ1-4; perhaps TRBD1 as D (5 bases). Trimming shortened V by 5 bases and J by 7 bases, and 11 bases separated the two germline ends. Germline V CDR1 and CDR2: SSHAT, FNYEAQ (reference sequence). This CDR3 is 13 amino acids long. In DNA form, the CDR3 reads TGTGCCAGCAGCGTTAGCGGGACTGAAAAACTGTTTTTT. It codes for CASSVSGTEKLFF.

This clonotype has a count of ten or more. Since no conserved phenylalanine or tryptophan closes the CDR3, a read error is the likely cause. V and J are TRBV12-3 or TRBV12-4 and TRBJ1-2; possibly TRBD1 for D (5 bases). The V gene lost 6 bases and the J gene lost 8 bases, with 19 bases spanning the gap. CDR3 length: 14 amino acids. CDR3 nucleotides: TGTGCCAGCAGGAAGATGGGGAGGGGAGCCGGCTACACCCTC. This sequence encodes CASRKMGRGAGYTL.

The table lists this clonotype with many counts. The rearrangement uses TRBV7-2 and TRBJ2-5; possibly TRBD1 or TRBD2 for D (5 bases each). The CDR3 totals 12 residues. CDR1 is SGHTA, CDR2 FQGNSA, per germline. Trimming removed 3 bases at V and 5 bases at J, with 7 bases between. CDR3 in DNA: TGTGCCAGCAGCTTGGGGGTTGAGACCCAGTACTTC. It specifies CASSLGVETQYF.

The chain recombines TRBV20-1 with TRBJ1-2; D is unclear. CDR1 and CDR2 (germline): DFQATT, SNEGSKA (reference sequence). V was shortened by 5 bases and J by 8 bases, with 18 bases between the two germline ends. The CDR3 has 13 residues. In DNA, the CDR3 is TGCAGTGCTCCCGACCGGAGCACCGGGGGCTACACCTTC. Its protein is CSAPDRSTGGYTF.

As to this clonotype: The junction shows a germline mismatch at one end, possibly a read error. DNA of the CDR3: TGCAGTGTGGGGAAGGAGTACCAAGAGACCCGGTGCTTC. Protein product: CSVGKEYQETRCF. The chain employs TRBV20-1 and TRBJ2-5; no reliable D call. CDR1 and CDR2 (germline): DFQATT, SNEGSKA (reference sequence). This CDR3 spans 13 amino acids.

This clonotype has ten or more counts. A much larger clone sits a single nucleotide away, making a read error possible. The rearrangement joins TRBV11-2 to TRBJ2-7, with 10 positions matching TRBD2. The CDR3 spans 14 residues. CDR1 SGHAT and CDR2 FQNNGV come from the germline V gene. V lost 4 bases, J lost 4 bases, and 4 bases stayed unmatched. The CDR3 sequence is CASSSAGGPYEQYF. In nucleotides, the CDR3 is TGTGCCAGCAGCTCAGCGGGAGGGCCGTACGAGCAGTACTTC.

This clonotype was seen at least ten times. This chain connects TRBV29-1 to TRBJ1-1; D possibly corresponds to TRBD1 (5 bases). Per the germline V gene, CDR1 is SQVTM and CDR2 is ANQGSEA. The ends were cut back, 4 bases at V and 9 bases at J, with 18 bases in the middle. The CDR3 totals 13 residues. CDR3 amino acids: CSVGAGSIGQAFF. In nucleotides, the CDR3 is TGCAGCGTTGGGGCAGGGTCCATCGGTCAAGCTTTCTTT.

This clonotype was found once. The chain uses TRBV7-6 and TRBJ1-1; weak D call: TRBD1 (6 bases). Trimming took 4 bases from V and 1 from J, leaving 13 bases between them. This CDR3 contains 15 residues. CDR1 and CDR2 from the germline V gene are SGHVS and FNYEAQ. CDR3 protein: CASSSYNRANTEAFF. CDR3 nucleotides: TGTGCCAGCAGCTCTTACAACAGGGCGAACACTGAAGCTTTCTTT.

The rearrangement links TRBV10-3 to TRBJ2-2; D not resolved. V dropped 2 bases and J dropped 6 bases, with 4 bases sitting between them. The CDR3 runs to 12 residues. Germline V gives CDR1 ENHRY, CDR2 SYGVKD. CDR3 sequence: CAISETSGELFF. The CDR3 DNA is TGTGCCATCAGTGAGACATCCGGGGAGCTGTTTTTT.

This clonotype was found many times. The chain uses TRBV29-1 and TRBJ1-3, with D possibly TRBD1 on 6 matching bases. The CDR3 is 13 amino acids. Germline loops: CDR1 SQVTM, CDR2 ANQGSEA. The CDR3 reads CRPSGTQGNTIYF. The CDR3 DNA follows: TGCAGGCCATCCGGGACACAAGGAAACACCATATATTTT.

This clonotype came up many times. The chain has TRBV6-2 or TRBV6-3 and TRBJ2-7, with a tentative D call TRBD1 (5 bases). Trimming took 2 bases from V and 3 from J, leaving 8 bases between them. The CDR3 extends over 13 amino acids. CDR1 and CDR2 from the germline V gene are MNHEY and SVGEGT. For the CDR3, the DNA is TGTGCCAGCAGTTACAGGGGCCGCTACGAGCAGTACTTC. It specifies CASSYRGRYEQYF.

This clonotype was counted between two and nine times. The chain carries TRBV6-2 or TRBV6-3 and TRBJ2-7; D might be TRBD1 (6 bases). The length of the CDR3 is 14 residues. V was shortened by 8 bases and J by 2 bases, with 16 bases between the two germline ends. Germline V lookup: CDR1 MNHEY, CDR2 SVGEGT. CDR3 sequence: CASEFAGAPYEQYF. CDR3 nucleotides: TGTGCCAGCGAATTCGCAGGGGCCCCCTACGAGCAGTACTTC.

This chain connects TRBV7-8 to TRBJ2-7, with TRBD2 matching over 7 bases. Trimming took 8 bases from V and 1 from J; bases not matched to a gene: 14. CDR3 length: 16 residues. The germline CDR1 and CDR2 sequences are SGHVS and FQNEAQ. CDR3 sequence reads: CASAARSPRESYEQYF. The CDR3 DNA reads TGTGCCAGCGCGGCCCGATCTCCGCGGGAGTCCTACGAGCAGTACTTC. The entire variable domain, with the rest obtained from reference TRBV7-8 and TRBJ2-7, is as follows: GAGVSQSPRYKVAKRGQDVALRCDPISGHVSLFWYQQALGQGPEFLTYFQNEAQLDKSGLPSDRFFAERPEGSVSTLKIQRTQQEDSAVYLCASAARSPRESYEQYFGPGTRLTVT.

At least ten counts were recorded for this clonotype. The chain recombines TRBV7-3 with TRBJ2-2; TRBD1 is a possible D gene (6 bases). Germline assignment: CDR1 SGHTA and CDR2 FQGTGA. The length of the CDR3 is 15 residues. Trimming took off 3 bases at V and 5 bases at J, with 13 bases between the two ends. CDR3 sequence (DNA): TGTGCCAGCAGCTTCTACAGGGCAGGGACCGGGGAGCTGTTTTTT. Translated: CASSFYRAGTGELFF.

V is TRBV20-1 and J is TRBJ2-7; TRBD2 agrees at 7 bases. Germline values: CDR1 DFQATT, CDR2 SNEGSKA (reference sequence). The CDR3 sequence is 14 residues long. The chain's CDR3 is CSLAYREAYYEQYF. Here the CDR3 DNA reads TGCAGCTTAGCGTATCGGGAGGCTTACTACGAGCAGTACTTC.

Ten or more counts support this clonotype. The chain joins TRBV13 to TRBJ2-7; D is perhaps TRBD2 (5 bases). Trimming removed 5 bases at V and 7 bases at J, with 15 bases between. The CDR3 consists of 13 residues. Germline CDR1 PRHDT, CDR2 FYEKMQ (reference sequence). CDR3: CASSPGDEREQYF. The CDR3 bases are TGTGCCAGCAGCCCCGGGGATGAACGGGAGCAGTACTTC.

CDR3 DNA: TGTGCCAGCAGTGACGAGGCTAGCGGGAGCAATGAGCAGTTCTTC. Protein sequence: CASSDEASGSNEQFF. This sequence joins TRBV6-1 and TRBJ2-1, with TRBD2 matching over 10 bases. This CDR3 region has 15 residues. The V and J ends lost 3 bases and 6 bases, in that order; junction bases with no gene match: 5. The germline CDR1 and CDR2 sequences are MNHNS and SASEGT.

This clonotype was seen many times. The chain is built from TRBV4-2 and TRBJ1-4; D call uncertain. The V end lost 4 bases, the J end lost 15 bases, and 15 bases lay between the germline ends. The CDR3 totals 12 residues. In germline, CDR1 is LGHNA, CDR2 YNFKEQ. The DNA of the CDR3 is TGTGCCAGCAGCCGTAGTTCGGGCTCAGTGTTTTTT. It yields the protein CASSRSSGSVFF.

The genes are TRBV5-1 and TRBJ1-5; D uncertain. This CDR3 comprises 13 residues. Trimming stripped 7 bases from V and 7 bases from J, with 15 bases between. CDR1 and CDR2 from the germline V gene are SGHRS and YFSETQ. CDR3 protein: CASLSGQAQPQHF. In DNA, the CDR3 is TGCGCCAGCCTTAGCGGGCAAGCACAGCCCCAGCATTTT.

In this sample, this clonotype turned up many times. CDR3 DNA sequence: TGTGCCAGCAGTTACGGACTAGCGGGGGCCTACGAGCAGTACTTC. It codes for CASSYGLAGAYEQYF. This rearrangement joins TRBV6-5 to TRBJ2-7; 13 nucleotides align to TRBD2. V gave up 2 bases and J gave up 2 bases; unmatched junction bases: 0. Germline CDR1 and CDR2: MNHEY and SVGAGI. CDR3 length: 15 amino acids.

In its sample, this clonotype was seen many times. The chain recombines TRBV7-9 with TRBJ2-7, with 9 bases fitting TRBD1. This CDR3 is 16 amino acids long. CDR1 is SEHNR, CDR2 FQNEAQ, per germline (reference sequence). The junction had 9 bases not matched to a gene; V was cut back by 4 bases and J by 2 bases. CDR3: CASSSIRDRAPYEQYF. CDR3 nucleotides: TGTGCCAGCAGCTCAATCCGGGACAGGGCGCCCTACGAGCAGTACTTC.

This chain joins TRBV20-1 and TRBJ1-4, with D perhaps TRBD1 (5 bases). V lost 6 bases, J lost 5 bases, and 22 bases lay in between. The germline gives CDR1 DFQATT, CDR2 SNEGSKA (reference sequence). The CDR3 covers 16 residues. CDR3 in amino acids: CSATEGLAVNNEKLFF. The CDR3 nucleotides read TGCAGTGCAACCGAGGGACTAGCTGTAAACAATGAAAAACTGTTTTTT.